The rows below give T cell receptor beta chains drawn from one sample of a study of blood T cells in healthy people across ages. From the 5' RACE reads, TCRdb called clonotypes with MiXCR, one entry per CDR3 protein. Found here are hundreds of thousands of distinct CDR3 sequences, under 30% of them singletons; the top ten hold 15% to 19%. What was sequenced was blood. The receptor set was obtained from a woman older than 75 in good health. CDR3s include the opening cysteine and the closing phenylalanine or tryptophan. D genes are given only for firm matches. Clone size is not always given. Where it is, it says once, few, many or a class for expanded clones.

size,D,J,V,CDR3,DNA
many,-,TRBJ2-3,TRBV6-5,CASSYRGAPTDTQYF,TGTGCCAGCAGTTATCGGGGGGCCCCCACAGATACGCAGTATTTT
few,TRBD1,TRBJ2-3,TRBV5-1,CASSSDRVTDTQYF,TGCGCCAGCAGCTCCGACAGGGTTACTGATACGCAGTATTTT
few,-,TRBJ2-7,TRBV28,CASRTRDGNYEQYF,TGTGCCAGCAGGACTCGGGACGGCAACTACGAGCAGTACTTC
-,-,TRBJ2-7,TRBV20-1,CSARVDLGASSYEQYF,TGCAGTGCTAGAGTAGACCTAGGGGCGAGCTCCTACGAGCAGTACTTC
many,-,TRBJ2-1,TRBV7-9,CASSHTGAEQFF,TGTGCCAGCAGCCATACAGGAGCTGAGCAGTTCTTC
-,TRBD1,TRBJ1-4,TRBV25-1,CASRRGGGEKLFF,TGTGCCAGCAGGAGAGGGGGCGGTGAAAAACTGTTTTTT
-,-,TRBJ2-7,TRBV7-3,CASISTTASYEQYF,TGTGCCAGCATTTCGACAACCGCCTCCTACGAGCAGTACTTC
few,-,TRBJ2-1,TRBV29-1,CSDGTGTRYNNEQFF,TGCAGCGATGGAACCGGGACACGGTACAACAATGAGCAGTTCTTC
-,TRBD2,TRBJ2-3,TRBV20-1,CSARVGTSETDTQYF,TGCAGTGCTAGAGTGGGGACTAGCGAAACAGATACGCAGTATTTT
many,TRBD1,TRBJ1-2,TRBV5-1,CASSLVGGGSYGYTF,TGCGCCAGCAGCTTGGTCGGAGGGGGCAGCTATGGCTACACCTTC
once,TRBD1,TRBJ1-3,TRBV6-5,CASSDRVNTIYF,TGTGCCAGCAGTGACAGGGTGAACACCATATATTTT
-,TRBD2,TRBJ2-7,TRBV3-1,CASSPSGKRGFSYEQYF,TGTGCCAGCAGCCCCTCCGGGAAGCGGGGGTTCTCCTACGAGCAGTACTTC
many,-,TRBJ2-4,TRBV7-8,CASSLVDGKNIQYF,TGTGCCAGCAGCTTAGTAGATGGCAAAAACATTCAGTACTTC
-,-,TRBJ1-1,TRBV5-1,CASSPDPVGTEAFF,TGCGCCAGCAGCCCTGACCCGGTAGGCACTGAAGCTTTCTTT
many,-,TRBJ2-3,TRBV20-1,CSASGASTDTQYF,TGCAGTGCTAGCGGGGCGAGCACAGATACGCAGTATTTT
-,-,TRBJ2-1,TRBV20-1,CSAPNWGGESGEQFF,TGCAGTGCCCCGAACTGGGGCGGGGAGAGTGGTGAGCAGTTCTTC
-,TRBD1,TRBJ2-3,TRBV20-1,CSARDWDRGQDMQYF,TGCAGTGCTAGAGATTGGGACAGGGGGCAGGATATGCAGTATTTT
many,-,TRBJ1-2,TRBV12-3/TRBV12-4,CASSQEEGYGYTF,TGTGCCAGCAGTCAGGAGGAGGGCTATGGCTACACCTTC
few,TRBD1,TRBJ2-3,TRBV5-8,CTSSLGQGVRDTQYF,TGTACCAGCAGCTTGGGACAGGGAGTGAGAGATACGCAGTATTTT
few,-,TRBJ1-1,TRBV4-3,CASSQEEGRTEAFF,TGCGCCAGCAGCCAAGAGGAGGGTAGGACTGAAGCTTTCTTT
many,TRBD1,TRBJ1-2,TRBV28,CASSLGGGAPPNYGYTF,TGTGCCAGCAGTTTGGGAGGGGGCGCTCCTCCTAACTATGGCTACACCTTC
-,TRBD1,TRBJ1-4,TRBV5-4,CASSGQGGDVEKLFF,TGTGCCAGCAGCGGACAGGGGGGGGATGTGGAAAAACTGTTTTTT
-,-,TRBJ1-3,TRBV30,CAWSGPRGNTIYF,TGTGCCTGGAGTGGCCCCAGGGGAAACACCATATATTTT
many,TRBD1,TRBJ2-3,TRBV5-1,CASSSGTVPGRTDTQYF,TGCGCCAGCAGCTCAGGGACAGTTCCCGGTCGCACAGATACGCAGTATTTT
-,TRBD1,TRBJ2-2,TRBV30,CAGRDRVRTGELFF,TGTGCCGGCCGGGACAGGGTCAGAACCGGGGAGCTGTTTTTT
few,TRBD1,TRBJ1-4,TRBV7-9,CASSHRGTNEKLFF,TGTGCCAGCAGCCACAGGGGGACTAATGAAAAACTGTTTTTT
few,TRBD2,TRBJ2-1,TRBV20-1,CSARYLAGGPYNEQFF,TGCAGTGCTAGATATCTAGCGGGGGGACCCTACAATGAGCAGTTCTTC
many,TRBD2,TRBJ2-6,TRBV5-1,CASSLGSGTGANVLTF,TGCGCCAGCAGCTTGGGGAGCGGGACTGGGGCCAACGTCCTGACTTTC
few,TRBD1,TRBJ2-2,TRBV14,CASSRDRGPGELFF,TGTGCCAGCAGCAGGGACAGGGGCCCCGGGGAGCTGTTTTTT
many,TRBD2,TRBJ2-3,TRBV4-3,CASSQRGGGEDTQYF,TGCGCCAGCAGCCAAAGGGGCGGGGGGGAAGATACGCAGTATTTT
medium-sized,-,TRBJ2-7,TRBV20-1,CSAPYTYEQYF,TGCAGTGCCCCATACACCTACGAGCAGTACTTC
-,-,TRBJ2-2,TRBV5-1,CASSLRQANTGELFF,TGCGCCAGCAGCTTGCGGCAGGCGAACACCGGGGAGCTGTTTTTT
-,TRBD2,TRBJ2-5,TRBV20-1,CSARRLAGGQETQDF,TGCAGTGCTAGACGACTAGCGGGGGGGCAAGAGACCCAGGACTTC
many,-,TRBJ2-7,TRBV29-1,CSVEEGGRGYEQYF,TGCAGCGTTGAAGAAGGCGGCAGAGGTTACGAGCAGTACTTC
-,TRBD1,TRBJ2-5,TRBV19,CASSTRRTGGSVGETQYF,TGTGCCAGTAGTACCCGCAGGACAGGGGGCTCTGTCGGAGAGACCCAGTACTTC
many,-,TRBJ1-5,TRBV30,CAWSVSSRQIDQPQHF,TGTGCCTGGAGTGTGTCATCGCGGCAGATAGATCAGCCCCAGCATTTT
-,-,TRBJ1-6,TRBV20-1,CSAFLDGNSPLHF,TGCAGTGCTTTTCTGGACGGAAATTCACCCCTCCACTTT
-,TRBD2,TRBJ2-5,TRBV29-1,CSAGGETQYF,TGCAGCGCCGGGGGGGAGACCCAGTACTTC
few,TRBD1,TRBJ1-1,TRBV5-1,CASSTRGGQEAFF,TGCGCCAGCAGCACCAGGGGGGGCCAGGAAGCTTTCTTT
few,TRBD2,TRBJ2-7,TRBV5-1,CASSSLGAGGNEQYF,TGCGCCAGCAGCTCCTTAGGAGCGGGGGGCAATGAGCAGTACTTC
few,-,TRBJ1-5,TRBV4-2,CASSQDPGQSNQPQHF,TGTGCCAGCAGCCAAGATCCCGGACAGAGCAATCAGCCCCAGCATTTT
many,-,TRBJ2-6,TRBV29-1,CSVQQGANVLTF,TGCAGCGTACAACAGGGGGCCAACGTCCTGACTTTC
many,-,TRBJ2-3,TRBV7-3,CASSPAGAYTDTQYF,TGTGCCAGCAGCCCGGCGGGGGCGTACACAGATACGCAGTATTTT
many,TRBD2,TRBJ2-3,TRBV20-1,CSARGLAGGIRPDTQYF,TGCAGTGCTAGAGGACTAGCGGGGGGGATCCGGCCAGATACGCAGTATTTT